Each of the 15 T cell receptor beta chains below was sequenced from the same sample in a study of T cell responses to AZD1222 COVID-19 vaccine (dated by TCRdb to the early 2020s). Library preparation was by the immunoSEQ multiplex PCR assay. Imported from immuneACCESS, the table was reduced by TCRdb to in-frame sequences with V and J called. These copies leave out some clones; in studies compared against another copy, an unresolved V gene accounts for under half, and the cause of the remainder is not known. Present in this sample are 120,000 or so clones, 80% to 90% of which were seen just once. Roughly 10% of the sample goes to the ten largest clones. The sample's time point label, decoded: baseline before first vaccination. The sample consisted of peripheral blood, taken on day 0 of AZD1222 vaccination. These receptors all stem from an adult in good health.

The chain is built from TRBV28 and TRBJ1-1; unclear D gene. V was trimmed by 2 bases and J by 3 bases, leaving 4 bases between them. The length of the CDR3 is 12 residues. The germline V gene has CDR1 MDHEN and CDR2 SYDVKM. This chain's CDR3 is CASSLGHTEAFF. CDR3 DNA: TGTGCCAGCAGTTTAGGACACACTGAAGCTTTCTTT.

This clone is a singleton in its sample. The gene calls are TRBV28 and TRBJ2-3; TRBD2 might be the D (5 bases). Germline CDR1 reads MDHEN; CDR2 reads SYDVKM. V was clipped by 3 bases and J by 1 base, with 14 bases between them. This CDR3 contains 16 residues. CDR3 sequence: CASSFPAGAGTDTQYF. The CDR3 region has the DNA TGTGCCAGCAGTTTCCCCGCGGGCGCCGGCACAGATACGCAGTATTTT.

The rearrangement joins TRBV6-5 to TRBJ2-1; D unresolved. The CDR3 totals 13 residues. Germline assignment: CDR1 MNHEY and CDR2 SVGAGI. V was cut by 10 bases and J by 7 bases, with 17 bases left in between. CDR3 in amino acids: CATRGGFLNEQFF. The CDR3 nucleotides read TGTGCCACCCGAGGTGGGTTTTTGAATGAGCAGTTCTTC.

CDR3 bases: TGTGCCAGCAGCCCTGTCTCCGGGGACAAGAGCTATGGCTACACCTTC. As protein: CASSPVSGDKSYGYTF. The rearrangement links TRBV4-2 to TRBJ1-2, with D possibly being TRBD1 (6 bases). V was pared by 4 bases and J by 4 bases, with 19 bases between. Germline V CDR1 and CDR2: LGHNA, YNFKEQ. The CDR3 has 16 amino acids.

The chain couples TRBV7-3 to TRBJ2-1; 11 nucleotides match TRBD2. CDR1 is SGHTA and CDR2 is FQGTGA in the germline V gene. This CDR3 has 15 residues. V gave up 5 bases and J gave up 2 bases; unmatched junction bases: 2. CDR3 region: CASSGSGRAYNEQFF. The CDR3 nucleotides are TGTGCCAGCAGCGGTAGCGGGAGGGCCTACAATGAGCAGTTCTTC.

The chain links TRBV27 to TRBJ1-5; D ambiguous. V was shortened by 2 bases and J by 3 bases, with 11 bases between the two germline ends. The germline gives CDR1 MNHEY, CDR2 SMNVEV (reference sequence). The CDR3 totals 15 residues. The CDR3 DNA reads TGTGCCAGCAGTTTAATAGGGATTTCCAATCAGCCCCAGCATTTT. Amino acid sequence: CASSLIGISNQPQHF.

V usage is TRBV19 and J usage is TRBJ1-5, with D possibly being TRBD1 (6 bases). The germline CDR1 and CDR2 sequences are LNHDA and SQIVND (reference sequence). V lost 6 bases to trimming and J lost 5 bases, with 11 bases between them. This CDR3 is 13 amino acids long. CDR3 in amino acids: CASRTGTHQPQHF. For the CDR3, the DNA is TGTGCCAGTAGAACAGGGACCCATCAGCCCCAGCATTTT.

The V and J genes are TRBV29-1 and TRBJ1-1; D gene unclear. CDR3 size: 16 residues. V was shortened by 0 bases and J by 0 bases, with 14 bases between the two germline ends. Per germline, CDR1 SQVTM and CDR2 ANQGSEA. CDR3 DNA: TGCAGCGTTGAAGATCGGTTCGGGGTTATGAACACTGAAGCTTTCTTT. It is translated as CSVEDRFGVMNTEAFF.

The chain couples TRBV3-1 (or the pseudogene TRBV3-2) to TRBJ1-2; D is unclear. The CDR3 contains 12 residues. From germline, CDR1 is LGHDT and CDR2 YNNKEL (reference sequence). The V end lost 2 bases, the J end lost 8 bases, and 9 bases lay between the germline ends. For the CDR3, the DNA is TGTGCCAGCAGCCAAATAGGATCCGGCTACACCTTC. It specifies CASSQIGSGYTF.

Here the CDR3 reads CASSTLSQGSAEAFF. The CDR3 bases are TGTGCCAGTAGTACCCTTTCACAGGGATCGGCTGAAGCTTTCTTT. The rearrangement joins TRBV19 to TRBJ1-1, with a possible D match to TRBD1 (6 bases). The CDR3 is made up of 15 amino acids. The germline V and J ends were trimmed by 4 bases and 6 bases, with 18 bases remaining between them. Germline V CDR1 and CDR2: LNHDA, SQIVND (reference sequence).

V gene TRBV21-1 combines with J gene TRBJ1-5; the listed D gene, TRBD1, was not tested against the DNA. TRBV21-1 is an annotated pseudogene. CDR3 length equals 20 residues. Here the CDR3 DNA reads TGTGCCAGCAGCACAAGACAACCTGGGACAGGGGGCAGGATAAATCAGCCCCAGCATTTT. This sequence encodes CASSTRQPGTGGRINQPQHF.

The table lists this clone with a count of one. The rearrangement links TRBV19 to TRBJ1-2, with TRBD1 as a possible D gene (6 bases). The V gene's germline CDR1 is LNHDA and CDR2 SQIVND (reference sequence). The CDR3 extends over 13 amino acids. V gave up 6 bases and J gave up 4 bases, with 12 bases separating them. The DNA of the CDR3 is TGTGCCAGTAGGATTGGACAGATCTATGGCTACACCTTC. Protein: CASRIGQIYGYTF.

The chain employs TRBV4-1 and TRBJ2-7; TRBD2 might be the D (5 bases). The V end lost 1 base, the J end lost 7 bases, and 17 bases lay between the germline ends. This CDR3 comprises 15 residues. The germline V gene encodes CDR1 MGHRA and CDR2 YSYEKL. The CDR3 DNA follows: TGCGCCAGCAGCCAAGTTCCGGGGTCCTCCTGGGAGCAGTACTTC. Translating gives CASSQVPGSSWEQYF.

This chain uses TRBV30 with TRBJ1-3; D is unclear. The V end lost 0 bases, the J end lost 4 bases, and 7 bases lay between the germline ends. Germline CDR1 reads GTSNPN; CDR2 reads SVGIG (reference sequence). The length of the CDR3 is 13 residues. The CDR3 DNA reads TGTGCCTGGAGTGTGGGAGTCGGAAACACCATATATTTT. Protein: CAWSVGVGNTIYF.

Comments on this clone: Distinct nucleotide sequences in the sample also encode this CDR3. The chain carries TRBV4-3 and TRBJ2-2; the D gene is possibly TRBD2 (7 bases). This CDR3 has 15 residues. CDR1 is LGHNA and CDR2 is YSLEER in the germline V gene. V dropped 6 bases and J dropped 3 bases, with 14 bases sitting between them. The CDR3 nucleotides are TGCGCCAGCAGAAGGGGGGGCGAGGACACCGGGGAGCTGTTTTTT. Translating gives CASRRGGEDTGELFF.